A single sample gave rise to the 9 T cell receptor beta chains below, sequenced in a study of T cell repertoires in cytomegalovirus infection. Which antigens these TCRs recognize remains unknown. TCRdb ran MiXCR on the reads and lists one entry per CDR3 protein. The sample has roughly 500,000 distinct CDR3 sequences, about 42% seen once. This specimen was cultured PBMCs, taken from culture after CMV antigen stimulation. The origin of the receptors is a human donor in good health (CMV status not recorded). Some clones in this sample may be carry-over from other donors' samples.

This clonotype was recorded a few times. V and J are TRBV4-2 and TRBJ2-5; D is unresolved. Germline values: CDR1 LGHNA, CDR2 YNFKEQ. With 3 bases removed from V and 5 bases from J, the gap between germline ends came to 7 bases. The CDR3 contains 12 residues. The CDR3 spells CASSQERETQYF. CDR3 DNA: TGTGCCAGCAGCCAGGAGAGGGAGACCCAGTACTTC.

This chain links TRBV25-1 with TRBJ2-3; D is undetermined. The CDR3 has 16 residues. Trimming removed 6 bases at V and 2 bases at J, with 18 bases between. Germline CDR1 reads MGHDK; CDR2 reads SYGVNS. Here the CDR3 reads CASSDRTSHFTDTQYF. The DNA of the CDR3 is TGTGCCAGCAGCGATAGAACTTCCCATTTCACAGATACGCAGTATTTT.

This sequence joins TRBV19 and TRBJ2-5; possibly TRBD1 or TRBD2 for D (6 bases each). The germline gives CDR1 LNHDA, CDR2 SQIVND (reference sequence). The V end lost 7 bases, the J end lost 5 bases, and 23 bases lay between the germline ends. The CDR3 sequence is 16 residues long. The CDR3 spells CASTPRGGPGGETQYF. The CDR3 DNA follows: TGTGCCAGTACCCCAAGAGGGGGGCCCGGCGGCGAGACCCAGTACTTC.

This rearrangement joins TRBV6-1 to TRBJ1-5; perhaps TRBD1 as D (6 bases). Trimming pared 4 bases from V and 4 bases from J, leaving 14 bases between. Germline CDR1 MNHNS, CDR2 SASEGT. This CDR3 spans 15 amino acids. For the CDR3, the DNA is TGTGCCAGCAGTGCCCTCGGACAGAATAATCAGCCCCAGCATTTT. Protein product: CASSALGQNNQPQHF.

V and J are TRBV6-2 or TRBV6-3 and TRBJ2-7; TRBD2 aligns across 7 bases. The CDR3 loop spans 17 amino acids. V lost 6 bases to trimming and J lost 0 bases; unmatched junction nucleotides: 14. Germline lookup yields CDR1 MNHEY and CDR2 SVGEGT. DNA of the CDR3: TGTGCCAGCAGCCCAGGAGGACTAGGAAGGAGCTCCTACGAGCAGTACTTC. Translating gives CASSPGGLGRSSYEQYF.

This clonotype was seen only a few times. This rearrangement joins TRBV7-2 to TRBJ2-1, with D perhaps matching TRBD2 (6 bases). In germline, CDR1 is SGHTA, CDR2 FQGNSA. Trimming removed 1 base at V and 0 bases at J, with 10 bases between. This CDR3 comprises 16 residues. The CDR3 DNA reads TGTGCCAGCAGCTTAGTTGGTAGCGGCTCCTACAATGAGCAGTTCTTC. This gives the protein CASSLVGSGSYNEQFF.

The chain combines TRBV2 with TRBJ2-5; 8 nucleotides align to TRBD1. Germline assignment: CDR1 SNHLY and CDR2 FYNNEI. The CDR3 contains 13 residues. V shed 5 bases, J shed 5 bases, and the junction held 4 bases outside the gene matches. CDR3 nucleotides: TGTGCCAGCAGTCGACAGGGGCCGGAGACCCAGTACTTC. Translating gives CASSRQGPETQYF.

This chain links TRBV9 with TRBJ2-7; D might be TRBD2 (6 bases). CDR1 SGDLS and CDR2 YYNGEE come from the germline V gene. V lost 3 bases and J lost 7, with 23 bases in between. The CDR3 loop spans 16 amino acids. CDR3 bases: TGTGCCAGCAGCGACCTCCCGGGACCGGGGGTTGTTGAGCAGTACTTC. Encoded protein: CASSDLPGPGVVEQYF.

A few counts support this clonotype. V gene TRBV10-3 combines with J gene TRBJ2-7, with D perhaps TRBD2 (5 bases). Germline-derived CDR1 and CDR2 are ENHRY and SYGVKD. V shed 0 bases and J shed 3 bases, with 15 bases lying between them. This CDR3 is built from 16 residues. The CDR3 region has the DNA TGTGCCATCAGTGAGTCGCGGGCGGCGTTGGGCTACGAGCAGTACTTC. Its protein is CAISESRAALGYEQYF.